The rows below give T cell receptor beta chains drawn from one sample of a study of cytomegalovirus exposure and HLA in healthy donors. Some clones are missing from TCRdb's copy, which holds only in-frame ones; the method was immunoSEQ multiplex PCR. This sample has around 33,000 clones, with 44% found just once. Sequenced: PBMCs. These receptors were collected from a woman in her 50s in good health and CMV-seronegative. Both conserved end residues are part of each CDR3. A D gene is named only where the DNA matches it firmly. Rows may omit the clone size; those that give it use once, few, many or a size class.

d_call,v_call,j_call,clone_size,cdr3_nt,cdr3_aa
TRBD2,TRBV18,TRBJ2-1,-,TGTGCCAGCTCACCTTTGGTCCCTTTACTAGCGGGCGGGGACAATGAGCAGTTCTTC,CASSPLVPLLAGGDNEQFF
-,TRBV4-1,TRBJ1-1,-,TGCGCCAGCAGCCAAGTCGGGGTGTGGGGTGAAGCTTTCTTT,CASSQVGVWGEAFF
TRBD1,TRBV7-9,TRBJ1-1,few,TGTGCCAGCAGCTACACAGGGGGGAACACTGAAGCTTTCTTT,CASSYTGGNTEAFF
-,TRBV19,TRBJ2-7,few,TGTGCCAGTAGTATAGACAGGGATTACGAGCAGTACTTC,CASSIDRDYEQYF
-,TRBV29-1,TRBJ1-6,few,TGCAGCGTTGAGTTTACAGGCGAGTATAATTCACCCCTCCACTTT,CSVEFTGEYNSPLHF
TRBD1,TRBV2,TRBJ2-3,-,TGTGCCAGCAGTACCGGACAGGGCACAGATACGCAGTATTTT,CASSTGQGTDTQYF
TRBD1,TRBV7-2,TRBJ2-7,few,TGTGCCAGCAGCTTAGTGGGACAGGGGCACTACGAGCAGTACTTC,CASSLVGQGHYEQYF
-,TRBV7-9,TRBJ2-3,few,TGTGCCAGCAGCTTAGGGAGGAAGATCACAGATACGCAGTATTTT,CASSLGRKITDTQYF
-,TRBV5-6,TRBJ2-2,-,TGTGCCAGCAGCTTTAGATCTGTCGGTCGGGCCGGGGAGCTGTTTTTT,CASSFRSVGRAGELFF
TRBD1,TRBV5-1,TRBJ1-1,-,TGCGCCAGCAGCCAAGGGACAGGAAGCGCGCGGAACACTGAAGCTTTCTTT,CASSQGTGSARNTEAFF
-,TRBV11-1,TRBJ2-5,-,TGTGCCAGCAGCCCCCCGGCGGTTCGGGAGACCCAGTACTTC,CASSPPAVRETQYF
TRBD1,TRBV2,TRBJ2-2,few,TGTGCCAGCATACAAGAGGGACAGGGGCACGGGGAGCTGTTTTTT,CASIQEGQGHGELFF
TRBD1,TRBV6-4,TRBJ1-2,-,TGTGCCAGCAAGGAGAGGACAGGAATGGACTATGGCTACACCTTC,CASKERTGMDYGYTF
-,TRBV30,TRBJ2-7,-,TGTGCCTGGAGTGGCTTCACCTACTACTCCGAGCAGTACTTC,CAWSGFTYYSEQYF
-,TRBV6-1,TRBJ1-2,-,TGTGCCAGCAGTGAAGAACAGGCCTATGGCTACACCTTC,CASSEEQAYGYTF
-,TRBV5-6,TRBJ1-4,-,TGTGCCAGCAGCTTGGGGCCCCAGGGCGTTGGTGAAAAACTGTTTTTT,CASSLGPQGVGEKLFF
TRBD2,TRBV6-1,TRBJ2-1,-,TGTGCCAGCAGTGAAGCAGGGGGGACTAGCAATGAGCAGTTCTTC,CASSEAGGTSNEQFF